Each of the 8 T cell receptor beta chains below was sequenced from the same sample in a study of T cell responses to AZD1222 COVID-19 vaccine. Data came from immunoSEQ multiplex PCR; TCRdb stores just in-frame clones and leaves some out. The sample lists fewer than 200,000 clones; roughly 92% were seen once. This sample comprised peripheral blood, obtained on day 0 of AZD1222 vaccination. The receptors shown here come from an adult in good health.

This clone was observed once. The J gene is TRBJ1-2, the V gene TRBV29-1, with TRBD1 matching 7 bases. The CDR3 length is 13 residues. CDR1 and CDR2 from the germline V gene are SQVTM and ANQGSEA. V lost 7 bases and J lost 0; bases outside the gene matches: 5. The DNA for the CDR3 is TGCAGCGCTATGACAGGGACTAACTATGGCTACACCTTC. Residues: CSAMTGTNYGYTF.

The V gene is TRBV6-5, the J gene TRBJ1-2; D is ambiguous. The germline CDR1 and CDR2 sequences are MNHEY and SVGAGI. This CDR3 has 12 residues. V was trimmed by 6 bases and J by 1 base, leaving 6 bases between them. CDR3 DNA sequence: TGTGCCAGCAGAGAGCGTAACTATGGCTACACCTTC. This encodes CASRERNYGYTF.

This rearrangement joins TRBV12-3 or TRBV12-4 to TRBJ1-2, with 7 bases that match TRBD1. The V gene end was trimmed by 5 bases and the J gene end by 8 bases; junction bases not matched to a gene: 5. This CDR3 comprises 12 residues. CDR3 bases: TGTGCCAGCAGTGTGGGGACAGAAGGCTACACCTTC. Protein sequence: CASSVGTEGYTF.

The chain is built from TRBV27 and TRBJ1-1; tentative D call: TRBD1 (5 bases). V gave up 11 bases and J gave up 7 bases, with 11 bases separating them. The germline gives CDR1 MNHEY, CDR2 SMNVEV (reference sequence). The CDR3 extends over 10 amino acids. DNA of the CDR3: TGTGCCGTCGGGGCACTTGAAGCTTTCTTT. It translates to CAVGALEAFF.

This rearrangement joins TRBV5-1 to TRBJ2-5; TRBD1 matches at 8 bases. Germline V lookup: CDR1 SGHRS, CDR2 YFSETQ. The CDR3 has 16 amino acids. The V segment lost 4 bases and the J segment 2 bases; nucleotides outside the gene matches: 10. Here the CDR3 reads CASSPGQGPSQETQYF. CDR3 sequence (DNA): TGCGCCAGCAGCCCCGGACAGGGACCGTCTCAAGAGACCCAGTACTTC.

The genes are TRBV18 and TRBJ1-3, with D perhaps matching TRBD1 (6 bases). Looked up from germline, CDR1 is KGHSH and CDR2 is LQKENI. The CDR3 has 21 residues. Trimming took off 2 bases at V and 2 bases at J, with 28 bases between the two ends. In nucleotides, the CDR3 is TGTGCCAGCTCACCAAGGACTGGACAGTGGTACGACACCCCGACTGGAAACACCATATATTTT. Protein sequence: CASSPRTGQWYDTPTGNTIYF.

The CDR3 DNA sequence: TGCGCCAGCAGCTTAGGACTAGCGCGGGACACAGATACGCAGTATTTT. Protein sequence: CASSLGLARDTDTQYF. This chain links TRBV5-1 with TRBJ2-3, with 9 bases aligning to TRBD2. The CDR3 totals 16 residues. Trimming removed 2 bases from V and 2 bases from J; junction bases left unmatched: 6. In germline, CDR1 is SGHRS, CDR2 YFSETQ.

In its sample, this clone was seen a few times. J is TRBJ2-5 and V is TRBV7-9; the D gene could be TRBD1 or TRBD2 (6 bases each). V lost 5 bases to trimming and J lost 5 bases, with 18 bases between them. This CDR3 is 15 amino acids long. CDR1 and CDR2 (germline): SEHNR, FQNEAQ (reference sequence). CDR3 nucleotide sequence: TGTGCCAGCAGCCCCCCGTCGGGGGCCGGGGAGACCCAGTACTTC. It codes for CASSPPSGAGETQYF.